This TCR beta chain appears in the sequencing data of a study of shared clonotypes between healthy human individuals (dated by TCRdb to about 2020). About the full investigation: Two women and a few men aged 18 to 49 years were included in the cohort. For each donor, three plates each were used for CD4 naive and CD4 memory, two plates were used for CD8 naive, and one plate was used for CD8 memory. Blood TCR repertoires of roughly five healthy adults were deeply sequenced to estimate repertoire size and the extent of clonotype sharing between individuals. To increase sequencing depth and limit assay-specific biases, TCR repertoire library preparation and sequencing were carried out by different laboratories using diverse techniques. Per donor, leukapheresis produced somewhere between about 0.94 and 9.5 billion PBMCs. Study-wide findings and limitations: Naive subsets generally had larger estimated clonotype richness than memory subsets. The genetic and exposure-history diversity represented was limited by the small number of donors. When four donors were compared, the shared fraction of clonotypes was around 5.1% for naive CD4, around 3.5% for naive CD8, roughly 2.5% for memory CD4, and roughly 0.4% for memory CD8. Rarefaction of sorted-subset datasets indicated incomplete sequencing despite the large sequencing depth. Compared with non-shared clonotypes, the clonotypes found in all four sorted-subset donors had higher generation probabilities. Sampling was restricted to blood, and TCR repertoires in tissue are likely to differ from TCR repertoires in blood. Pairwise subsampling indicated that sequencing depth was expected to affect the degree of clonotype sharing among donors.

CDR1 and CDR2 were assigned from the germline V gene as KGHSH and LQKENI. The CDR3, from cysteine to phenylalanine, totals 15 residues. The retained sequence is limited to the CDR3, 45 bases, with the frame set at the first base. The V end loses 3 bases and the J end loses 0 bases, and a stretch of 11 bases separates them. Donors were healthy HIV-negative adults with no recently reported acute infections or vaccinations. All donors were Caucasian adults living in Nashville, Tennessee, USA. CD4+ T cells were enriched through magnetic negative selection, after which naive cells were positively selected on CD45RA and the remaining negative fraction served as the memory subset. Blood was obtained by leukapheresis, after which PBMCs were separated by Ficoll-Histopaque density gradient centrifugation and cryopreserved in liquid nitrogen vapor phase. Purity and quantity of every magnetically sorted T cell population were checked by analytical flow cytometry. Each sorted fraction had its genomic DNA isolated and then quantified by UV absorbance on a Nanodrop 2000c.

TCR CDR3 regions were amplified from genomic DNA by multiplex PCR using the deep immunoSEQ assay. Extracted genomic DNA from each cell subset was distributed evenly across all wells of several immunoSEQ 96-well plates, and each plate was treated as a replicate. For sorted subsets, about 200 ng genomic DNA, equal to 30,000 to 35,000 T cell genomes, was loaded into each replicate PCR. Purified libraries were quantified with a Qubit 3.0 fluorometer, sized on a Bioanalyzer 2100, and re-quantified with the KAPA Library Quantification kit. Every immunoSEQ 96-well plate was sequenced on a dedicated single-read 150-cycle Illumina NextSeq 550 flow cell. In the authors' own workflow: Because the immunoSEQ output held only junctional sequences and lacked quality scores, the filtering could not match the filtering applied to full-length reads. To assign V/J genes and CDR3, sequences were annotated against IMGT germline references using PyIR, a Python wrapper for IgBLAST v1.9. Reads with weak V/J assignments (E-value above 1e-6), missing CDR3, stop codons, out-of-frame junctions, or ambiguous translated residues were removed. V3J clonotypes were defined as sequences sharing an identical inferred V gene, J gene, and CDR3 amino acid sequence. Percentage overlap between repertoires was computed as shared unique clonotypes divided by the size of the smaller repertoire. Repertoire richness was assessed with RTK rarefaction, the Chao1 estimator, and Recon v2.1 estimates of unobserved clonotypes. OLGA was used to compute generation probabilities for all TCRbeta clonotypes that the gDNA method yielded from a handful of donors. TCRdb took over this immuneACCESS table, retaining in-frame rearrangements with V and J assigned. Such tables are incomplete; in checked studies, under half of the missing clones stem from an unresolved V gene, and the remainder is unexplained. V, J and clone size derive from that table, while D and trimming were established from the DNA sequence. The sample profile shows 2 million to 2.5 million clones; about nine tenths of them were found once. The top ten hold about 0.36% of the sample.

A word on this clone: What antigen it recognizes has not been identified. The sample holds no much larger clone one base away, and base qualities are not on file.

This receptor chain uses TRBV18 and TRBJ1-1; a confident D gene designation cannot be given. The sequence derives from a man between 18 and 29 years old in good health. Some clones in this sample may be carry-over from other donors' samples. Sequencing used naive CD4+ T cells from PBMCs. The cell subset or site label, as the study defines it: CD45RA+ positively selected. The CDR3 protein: CASSPSQTLNTEAFF. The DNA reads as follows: TGTGCCAGCTCACCGTCTCAAACACTGAACACTGAAGCTTTCTTT.